This T cell receptor beta chain appears in the sequencing data of a study of blood T cell repertoires in COVID-19 (dated by TCRdb to 2020 to 2022). Study-wide context: Collaborator samples came from the United States, Italy and Spain and covered acute and convalescent phases of COVID-19. The prospective study material was composed of cDNA or gDNA derived from T cells, B-cell-depleted T cells, or PBMCs. Subjects who had been exposed to COVID-19, were actively infected with it, or had recovered from it provided the deeply sampled blood TCRbeta repertoires that made up the dataset. The repertoires were released in a freely available public database intended as a resource for research on the immune response to SARS-CoV-2. Samples were obtained from the ongoing ImmuneRACE study (first 160 participants) and from 1,000 to 1,500 subjects provided by 6 global collaborators. Nearly every sample came with metadata listing a de-identified subject ID, COVID-19 status, age in years and sex. Where available, HLA class I and class II types were taken from metadata supplied by the sample provider and were not determined by assay-based typing. Here is what the overall study found, with its caveats: Clinical and demographic metadata were provided uncurated, with the amount varying by source and participant.

The immunoSEQ Assay, a bias-controlled multiplex PCR, was used to amplify TCRbeta CDR3 regions from genomic DNA. Per the authors' processing: The number of nucleated cells in each sample was estimated by amplification of reference gene primers within the assay. Sequence reads were collapsed and filtered to measure the absolute abundance of every unique TCRbeta CDR3 rearrangement. For each sample, productive Simpson clonality was calculated by taking the square root of Simpson's diversity index across productive rearrangements. TCRdb took this table from immuneACCESS and kept in-frame rearrangements with V and J called. Such tables lack part of the clones; where checked against another copy, unresolved V genes explain under half of the gap, and the rest is unexplained. V and J calls and clone size are copied from that table; D and trimming were computed from the DNA. The sample table contains approximately 82,000 clones; only one count was recorded for roughly 91% of them. The ten top clones hold less than 1.5% of the sample.

A distance of 19 bases separates the germline ends of V and J, which lose 1 base and 7 bases respectively. The germline V gene gives CDR1 as SGHTA and CDR2 as FQGNSA. The CDR3 covers 16 residues, taking in both the cysteine and the phenylalanine. Just the 48-base CDR3 DNA is kept, in frame starting at base 1. Participants in the prospective study were enrolled through a virtual design, were aged roughly 18 to 100 years, and lived in 24 United States geographic areas. Cohort assignment in the prospective study relied on participant-reported clinical history from a screening survey and a study questionnaire. In the prospective study, whole blood, serum and a nasopharyngeal or oropharyngeal swab were collected from each participant by mobile phlebotomists. Additional blood draws and questionnaires over a roughly two-month period could optionally be provided by prospective study participants. Before DNA extraction, prospective study blood samples were shipped either frozen or at room temperature.

Concerning this clone: Its cognate antigen has yet to be identified. No per-base quality is available; no much larger clone lies one base away.

The chain is made from TRBV7-2 and TRBJ1-2; no D gene call is confident. The sequence came from a woman aged 50 to 60 with acute COVID-19. The sequencing input was PBMCs or T cells enriched from blood (not recorded which). Read as DNA, the sequence is TGTGCCAGCAGCTTAGAGGCGGCCATATCCTCTAGTGGCTACACCTTC. Its translation reads: CASSLEAAISSSGYTF. This CDR3, with the reference TRBV7-2 and TRBJ1-2 proteins standing in past its ends, gives the full variable domain GAGVSQSPSNKVTEKGKDVELRCDPISGHTALYWYRQSLGQGLEFLIYFQGNSAPDKSGLPSDRFSAERTGGSVSTLTIQRTQQEDSAVYLCASSLEAAISSSGYTFGSGTRLTVV.